This T cell receptor (beta chain) was sequenced for a study of blood T cell repertoires in COVID-19. As processed by the authors: Quantification of nucleated cells was approximated via reference gene primer amplification. The data were produced by immunoSEQ multiplex PCR, yet TCRdb's version contains in-frame clones alone and is incomplete. V, J and clone size reflect that table, while D and trimming were determined from the DNA. The table records about 120,000 clones, about 85% of them present only once. The sequencing sample was made of peripheral blood. The sequence was obtained from a man aged 55 to 70 with acute or convalescent COVID-19.

The CDR3 DNA is TGTGCCAGCACCCCAACAGGGGGGTCCACTGAAGCTTTCTTT. This translates into CASTPTGGSTEAFF. The chain carries TRBV7-9 and TRBJ1-1, with 8 bases matching TRBD1. Germline V gene lookup returns CDR1 SEHNR and CDR2 FQNEAQ (reference sequence). V lost 7 bases, J lost 4 bases, and 8 bases stayed unmatched. This CDR3 contains 14 residues.